The rows below give T cell receptor beta chains drawn from one sample of a study of early T cells in non-severe SARS-CoV-2 infection. TCRdb recomputed calls from the 5' RACE reads with MiXCR, one row per CDR3 protein. The sample includes 45,000 to 60,000 distinct CDR3 sequences, less than 9.5% of them seen just once. Sequencing was performed on whole blood. The receptors here all came from an adult who was a healthcare worker with PCR-confirmed SARS-CoV-2 infection or an uninfected control (not recorded which). The CDR3 runs from the conserved cysteine through the conserved F or W. A D gene is named only where the DNA matches it firmly. The size entry is marked missing in some rows and otherwise reads once, few, many or a size class.

size,length,J,D,V,CDR3,DNA
few,15,TRBJ2-2,-,TRBV28,CASSLIGTGTGELFF,TGTGCCAGCAGTTTAATAGGGACGGGGACCGGGGAGCTGTTTTTT
-,15,TRBJ2-2,TRBD2,TRBV18,CATGLAGVNTGELFF,TGTGCCACCGGACTAGCGGGAGTGAACACCGGGGAGCTGTTTTTT
many,16,TRBJ2-4,TRBD1,TRBV18,CASSLLDREPKNIQYF,TGTGCCAGCTCACTATTGGACAGGGAGCCCAAAAACATTCAGTACTTC
-,17,TRBJ2-2,TRBD2,TRBV18,CASSLAGTSLNTGELFF,TGTGCCAGCTCACTGGCCGGGACTAGCTTGAACACCGGGGAGCTGTTTTTT
-,14,TRBJ2-3,-,TRBV12-3/TRBV12-4,CASSKGQGRDTQYF,TGTGCCAGCAGTAAAGGGCAGGGAAGAGATACGCAGTATTTT
-,16,TRBJ2-2,-,TRBV19,CASTPRPAWDTGELFF,TGTGCCAGTACCCCTCGGCCAGCTTGGGACACCGGGGAGCTGTTTTTT
many,13,TRBJ2-3,-,TRBV5-8,CASSVAQGDTQYF,TGTGCCAGCAGCGTCGCCCAAGGGGATACGCAGTATTTT
few,16,TRBJ2-1,TRBD2,TRBV4-2,CASSQGSSGVYNEQFF,TGTGCCAGCAGCCAAGGGAGTAGCGGGGTATACAATGAGCAGTTCTTC
many,14,TRBJ2-1,TRBD2,TRBV28,CASSLGSAGGEQFF,TGTGCCAGCAGTTTAGGTTCGGCGGGAGGTGAGCAGTTCTTC
-,13,TRBJ2-1,-,TRBV7-2,CASSLAEGTEQFF,TGTGCCAGCAGCTTAGCAGAAGGGACGGAGCAGTTCTTC
few,12,TRBJ2-3,-,TRBV6-2/TRBV6-3,CASRQDIAGQYF,TGTGCCAGCAGGCAGGATATCGCGGGGCAGTATTTT
many,13,TRBJ1-2,-,TRBV12-3/TRBV12-4,CASSLNTGDGYTF,TGTGCCAGCAGTTTGAACACCGGGGATGGCTACACCTTC
many,16,TRBJ2-1,TRBD1,TRBV6-1,CASSEGGTGDTNEQFF,TGTGCCAGCAGTGAAGGAGGGACAGGGGATACCAATGAGCAGTTCTTC
-,17,TRBJ2-1,-,TRBV20-1,CSAARSPTLRAVVEQFF,TGCAGTGCCGCGCGCTCCCCCACACTACGGGCCGTTGTTGAGCAGTTCTTC
-,14,TRBJ1-5,TRBD1,TRBV7-2,CASSLGQGPQPQHF,TGTGCCAGCAGCTTAGGACAGGGACCTCAGCCCCAGCATTTT
many,14,TRBJ2-2,TRBD1,TRBV28,CASSLQGDTGELFF,TGTGCCAGCAGTTTGCAGGGGGACACCGGGGAGCTGTTTTTT
few,13,TRBJ1-5,-,TRBV7-2,CASSFRPNQPQHF,TGTGCCAGCAGCTTCAGGCCCAATCAGCCCCAGCATTTT
many,16,TRBJ2-3,TRBD2,TRBV28,CASSLTSGANTDTQYF,TGTGCCAGCAGTTTAACTAGCGGGGCTAACACAGATACGCAGTATTTT
few,14,TRBJ2-5,TRBD2,TRBV7-6,CASSLSGRAETQYF,TGTGCCAGCAGCTTGAGCGGGAGGGCAGAGACCCAGTACTTC
many,15,TRBJ2-3,TRBD2,TRBV2,CASSGAGGFTDTQYF,TGTGCCAGCAGTGGAGCGGGAGGTTTCACAGATACGCAGTATTTT
few,14,TRBJ2-2,TRBD1,TRBV7-3,CASSLRQGARELFF,TGTGCCAGCAGCTTAAGGCAGGGGGCTCGGGAGCTGTTTTTT
-,17,TRBJ2-1,-,TRBV14,CASSQDQRGGGTEEQFF,TGTGCCAGCAGCCAAGATCAGAGGGGCGGAGGGACGGAAGAGCAGTTCTTC
few,18,TRBJ1-3,TRBD1,TRBV9,CASSAGQGPSSFGNTIYF,TGTGCCAGCAGCGCGGGACAGGGTCCGTCGTCGTTTGGAAACACCATATATTTT
few,16,TRBJ2-7,TRBD2,TRBV7-2,CASSPQGLAGAGEQYF,TGTGCCAGCAGCCCCCAGGGACTAGCGGGAGCGGGTGAGCAGTACTTC
many,12,TRBJ1-1,TRBD1,TRBV5-1,CASSPSGQKIFF,TGCGCCAGCAGCCCCTCGGGACAGAAAATCTTCTTT
few,14,TRBJ2-3,TRBD1,TRBV28,CASDGQGGTDTQYF,TGTGCCAGCGACGGACAGGGGGGAACAGATACGCAGTATTTT
few,15,TRBJ2-6,-,TRBV6-1,CASQEEPSGANVLTF,TGTGCCAGCCAGGAAGAGCCCTCTGGGGCCAACGTCCTGACTTTC
-,15,TRBJ2-2,-,TRBV3-1,CASSPRSGPGGELFF,TGTGCCAGCAGCCCCAGGTCGGGACCGGGCGGGGAGCTGTTTTTT
many,17,TRBJ2-3,TRBD1,TRBV18,CASSPLRQGGTTDTQYF,TGTGCCAGCTCACCACTCCGACAGGGCGGCACTACAGATACGCAGTATTTT
many,14,TRBJ2-7,TRBD1,TRBV28,CASRTGTGFNEQYF,TGTGCCAGCAGGACCGGGACAGGGTTCAACGAGCAGTACTTC
many,15,TRBJ1-2,-,TRBV13,CASSPSGPLNYGYTF,TGTGCCAGCAGCCCCTCCGGGCCACTTAACTATGGCTACACCTTC
-,16,TRBJ2-4,-,TRBV25-1,CASSEPGFLAKNIQYF,TGTGCCAGCAGTGAACCAGGATTCCTAGCCAAAAACATTCAGTACTTC
many,13,TRBJ2-1,TRBD1,TRBV2,CATKGDSLSRQFF,TGTGCCACCAAAGGGGACAGTCTCAGTAGGCAGTTCTTC
few,17,TRBJ2-2,TRBD2,TRBV3-1,CASSQGLSGRQVGELFF,TGTGCCAGCAGCCAAGGTTTAAGCGGGAGACAGGTCGGGGAGCTGTTTTTT
many,10,TRBJ1-4,-,TRBV27,CASQGEKLFF,TGTGCCAGCCAAGGTGAAAAACTGTTTTTT
-,15,TRBJ2-5,-,TRBV7-9,CASSKSRGAAETQYF,TGTGCCAGCAGCAAATCGCGGGGCGCGGCAGAGACCCAGTACTTC
-,14,TRBJ1-2,-,TRBV4-1,CASSQEGTEYGYTF,TGCGCCAGCAGCCAAGAGGGGACGGAGTATGGCTACACCTTC
many,16,TRBJ2-3,TRBD1,TRBV15,CATSRRGTGIGDTQYF,TGTGCCACCAGTAGGAGGGGGACAGGGATCGGAGATACGCAGTATTTT
many,13,TRBJ2-7,TRBD1,TRBV29-1,CSVGKGQGYEQYF,TGCAGCGTTGGGAAGGGACAGGGGTACGAGCAGTACTTC
few,14,TRBJ2-7,-,TRBV7-9,CASRLGSSSYEQYF,TGTGCCAGCAGATTAGGGTCCTCCTCCTACGAGCAGTACTTC
-,18,TRBJ1-3,-,TRBV18,CASSPNAGSGLSGNTIYF,TGTGCCAGCTCACCGAACGCGGGGAGTGGCCTCTCTGGAAACACCATATATTTT
many,15,TRBJ2-7,TRBD1,TRBV7-9,CASSLAGQGASEQYF,TGTGCCAGCAGCTTGGCGGGACAGGGGGCGAGTGAGCAGTACTTC
-,15,TRBJ2-7,-,TRBV29-1,CSVSSPAEDPYEQYF,TGCAGCGTCTCGTCCCCAGCGGAGGATCCCTACGAGCAGTACTTC
few,15,TRBJ1-5,-,TRBV7-2,CASSLGTRESQPQHF,TGTGCCAGCAGCTTAGGAACCCGGGAGAGTCAGCCCCAGCATTTT
many,14,TRBJ1-1,-,TRBV6-2/TRBV6-3,CASSWGYGNTEAFF,TGTGCCAGCAGTTGGGGGTACGGTAACACTGAAGCTTTCTTT
-,15,TRBJ1-4,-,TRBV12-3/TRBV12-4,CASSSWQGLNEKLFF,TGTGCCAGCAGTTCGTGGCAGGGGCTTAATGAAAAACTGTTTTTT
many,15,TRBJ2-3,TRBD2,TRBV10-3,CAISESASGRLTQYF,TGTGCCATCAGTGAGTCCGCTAGCGGGAGATTAACGCAGTATTTT
medium-sized,11,TRBJ1-1,-,TRBV29-1,CSVQVNTEAFF,TGCAGCGTACAGGTGAACACTGAAGCTTTCTTT
few,13,TRBJ2-7,-,TRBV12-3/TRBV12-4,CASRPDSSYEQYF,TGTGCCAGCAGGCCGGACAGCTCCTACGAGCAGTACTTC
once,16,TRBJ2-3,-,TRBV10-3,CAISELGSRSTDTQYF,TGTGCCATCAGTGAGTTGGGTAGCAGGAGCACAGATACGCAGTATTTT